This T cell receptor beta chain is from a study of T cells after yellow fever vaccination. Regarding the study as a whole: Most primary-vaccination clones recurred post-booster (just under 98% CD4, about 90% CD8). Repertoires obtained by FACS sorting could include abundant clonotypes that entered as contaminants from the bulk population.

The authors made TCR cDNA by 5'RACE template switching, adding a universal primer site and UMIs. TCRdb re-called the 5' RACE reads through MiXCR, storing one row per CDR3 protein. Among 450,000 to 550,000 distinct CDR3 sequences listed, just over 20% were seen once. There are a few counts of this clonotype. Its cognate antigen is unknown. The source was PBMCs, collected less than 25 days after the first yellow fever vaccination. The receptor was isolated from a man aged 18 to 30 who received the YFV17D yellow fever vaccine.

The CDR3 DNA follows: TGTGCCAGCAGTTTAGGTTCCGGTTCTGACTATGGCTACACCTTC. Its translation is CASSLGSGSDYGYTF. The rearrangement links TRBV12-3 or TRBV12-4 to TRBJ1-2, with D unresolved. Between the trimmed V and J ends, which lost 1 base and 3 bases, there was a span of 12 bases. CDR3 length: 15 residues.